This T cell receptor (beta chain) was recovered during a study of T-cell memory formation after mild COVID-19. This CDR3 has 17 residues. Germline V gene data show CDR1 as MNHEY and CDR2 as SMNVEV (reference sequence). Trimming shortened V by 0 bases and J by 4 bases, and 19 bases separated the two germline ends. TCRdb ran MiXCR on the 5' RACE reads and lists one entry per CDR3 protein. The repertoire includes approximately 300,000 distinct CDR3 sequences, approximately 7.6% of them detected once, and under 25% sits in the top ten. Specimen: PBMCs or a T cell subset sorted from them (not recorded which). The chain couples TRBV27 to TRBJ2-7; perhaps TRBD1 as D (6 bases). This TCR derives from a man younger than 35 who had mild COVID-19 (a few samples of this study predate the infection). Cell type and time point are not known. This CDR3 reads CASSLSSWDTAGYEQYF. CDR3 in DNA: TGTGCCAGCAGTTTATCGTCGTGGGACACTGCCGGATACGAGCAGTACTTC.